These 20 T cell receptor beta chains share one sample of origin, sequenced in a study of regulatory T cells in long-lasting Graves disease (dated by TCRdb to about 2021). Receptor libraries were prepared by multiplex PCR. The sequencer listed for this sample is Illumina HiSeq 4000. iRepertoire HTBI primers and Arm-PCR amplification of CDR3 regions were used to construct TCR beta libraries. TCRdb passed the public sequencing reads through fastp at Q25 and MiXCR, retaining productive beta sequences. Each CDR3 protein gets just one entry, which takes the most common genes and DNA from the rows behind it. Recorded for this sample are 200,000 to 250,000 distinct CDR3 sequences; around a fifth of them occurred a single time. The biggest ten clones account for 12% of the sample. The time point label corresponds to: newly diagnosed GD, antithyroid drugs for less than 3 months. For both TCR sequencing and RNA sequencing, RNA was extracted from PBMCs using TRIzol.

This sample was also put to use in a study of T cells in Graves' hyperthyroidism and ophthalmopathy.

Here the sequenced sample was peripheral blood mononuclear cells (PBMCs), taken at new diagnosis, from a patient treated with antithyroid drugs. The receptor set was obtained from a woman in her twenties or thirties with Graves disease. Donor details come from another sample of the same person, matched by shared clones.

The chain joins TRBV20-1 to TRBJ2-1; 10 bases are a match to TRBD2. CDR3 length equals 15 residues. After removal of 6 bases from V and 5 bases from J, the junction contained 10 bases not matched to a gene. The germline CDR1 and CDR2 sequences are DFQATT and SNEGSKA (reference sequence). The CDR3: CSAKFLAGDHNEQFF. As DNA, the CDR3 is TGCAGTGCAAAATTCCTAGCGGGAGACCACAATGAGCAGTTCTTC.

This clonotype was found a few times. The CDR3 sequence is CAWHPGPGYTF. In DNA, the CDR3 is TGTGCCTGGCACCCGGGGCCGGGCTACACCTTC. This sequence joins TRBV30 and TRBJ1-2, with a possible D match to TRBD1 (5 bases). The CDR3 runs 11 residues. The germline V gene has CDR1 GTSNPN and CDR2 SVGIG (reference sequence). Trimming shortened V by 5 bases and J by 8 bases, and 12 bases separated the two germline ends.

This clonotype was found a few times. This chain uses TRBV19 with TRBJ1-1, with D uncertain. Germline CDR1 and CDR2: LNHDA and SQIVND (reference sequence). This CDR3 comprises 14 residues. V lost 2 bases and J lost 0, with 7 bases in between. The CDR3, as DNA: TGTGCCAGTAGTATAAGGCCCTTGAACACTGAAGCTTTCTTT. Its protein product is CASSIRPLNTEAFF.

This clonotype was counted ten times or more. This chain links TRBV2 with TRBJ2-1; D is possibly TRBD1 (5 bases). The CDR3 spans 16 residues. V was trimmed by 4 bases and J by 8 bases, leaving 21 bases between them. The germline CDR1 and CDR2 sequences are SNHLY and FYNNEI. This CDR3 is CASSVSRAGKVDEQFF. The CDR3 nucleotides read TGTGCCAGCAGTGTAAGCCGTGCAGGGAAGGTCGATGAGCAGTTCTTC.

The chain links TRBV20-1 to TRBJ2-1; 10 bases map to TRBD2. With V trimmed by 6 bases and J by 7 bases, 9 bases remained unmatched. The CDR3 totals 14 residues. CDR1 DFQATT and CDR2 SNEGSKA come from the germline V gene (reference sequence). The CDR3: CSALVLAGKNEQFF. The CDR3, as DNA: TGCAGTGCGCTGGTACTAGCGGGAAAGAATGAGCAGTTCTTC.

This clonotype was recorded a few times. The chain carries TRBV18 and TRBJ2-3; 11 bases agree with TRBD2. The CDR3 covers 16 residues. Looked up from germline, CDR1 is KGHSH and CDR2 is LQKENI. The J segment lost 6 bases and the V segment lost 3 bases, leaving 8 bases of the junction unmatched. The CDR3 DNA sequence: TGTGCCAGCTCACCGTCACTAGCGGGAGTACGCGATACGCAGTATTTT. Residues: CASSPSLAGVRDTQYF.

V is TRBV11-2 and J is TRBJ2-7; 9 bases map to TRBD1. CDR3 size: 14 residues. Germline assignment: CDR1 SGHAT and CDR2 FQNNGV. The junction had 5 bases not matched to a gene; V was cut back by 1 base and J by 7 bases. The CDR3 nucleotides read TGTGCCAGCAGCTTAGGGACAGGGGCTAAGGAGCAGTACTTC. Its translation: CASSLGTGAKEQYF.

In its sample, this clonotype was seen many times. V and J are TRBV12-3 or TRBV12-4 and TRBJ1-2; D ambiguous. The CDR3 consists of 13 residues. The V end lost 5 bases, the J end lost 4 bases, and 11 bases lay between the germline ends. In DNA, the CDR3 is TGTGCCAGCAGTGAACTCGTCGGCTATGGCTACACCTTC. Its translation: CASSELVGYGYTF.

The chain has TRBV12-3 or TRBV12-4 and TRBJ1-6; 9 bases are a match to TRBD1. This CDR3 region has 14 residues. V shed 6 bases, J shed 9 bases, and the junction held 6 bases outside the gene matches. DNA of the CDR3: TGTGCCAGCAGGCCGGGACAGGGAAGTTCACCCCTCCACTTT. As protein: CASRPGQGSSPLHF.

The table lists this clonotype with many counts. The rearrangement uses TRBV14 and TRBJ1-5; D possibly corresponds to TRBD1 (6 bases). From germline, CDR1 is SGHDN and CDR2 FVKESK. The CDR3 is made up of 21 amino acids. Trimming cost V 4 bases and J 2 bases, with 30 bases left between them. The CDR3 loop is CASSPALTGEVVVARNQPQHF. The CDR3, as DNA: TGTGCCAGCAGCCCGGCCCTGACAGGCGAGGTAGTCGTAGCACGCAATCAGCCCCAGCATTTT.

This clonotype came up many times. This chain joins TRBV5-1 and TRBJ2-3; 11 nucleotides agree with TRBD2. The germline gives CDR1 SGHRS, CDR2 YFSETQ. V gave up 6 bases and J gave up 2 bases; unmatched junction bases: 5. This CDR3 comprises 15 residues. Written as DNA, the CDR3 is TGCGCCAGCAAATTAGCGGGAGGGGACACAGATACGCAGTATTTT. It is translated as CASKLAGGDTDTQYF.

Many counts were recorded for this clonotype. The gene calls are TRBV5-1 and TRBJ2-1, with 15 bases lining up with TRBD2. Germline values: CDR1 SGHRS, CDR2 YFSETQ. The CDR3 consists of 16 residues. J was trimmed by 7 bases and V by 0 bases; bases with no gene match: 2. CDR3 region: CASSLEGTSGRNEQFF. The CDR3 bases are TGCGCCAGCAGCTTGGAGGGGACTAGCGGGAGGAATGAGCAGTTCTTC.

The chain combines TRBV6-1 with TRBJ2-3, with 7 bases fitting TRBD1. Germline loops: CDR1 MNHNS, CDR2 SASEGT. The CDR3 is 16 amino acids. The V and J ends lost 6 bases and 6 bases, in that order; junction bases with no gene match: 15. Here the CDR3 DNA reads TGTGCCAGCAGGGATAAAGACAGGGCATCTGGGGATACGCAGTATTTT. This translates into CASRDKDRASGDTQYF.

DNA of the CDR3: TGCGCCAGCAGCTCCGACAGGGGTTCGGAGAATGAGCAGTTCTTC. Its translation: CASSSDRGSENEQFF. J is TRBJ2-1 and V is TRBV5-1; TRBD1 aligns across 8 bases. With V trimmed by 3 bases and J by 7 bases, 9 bases remained unmatched. Germline loops: CDR1 SGHRS, CDR2 YFSETQ. This CDR3 spans 15 amino acids.

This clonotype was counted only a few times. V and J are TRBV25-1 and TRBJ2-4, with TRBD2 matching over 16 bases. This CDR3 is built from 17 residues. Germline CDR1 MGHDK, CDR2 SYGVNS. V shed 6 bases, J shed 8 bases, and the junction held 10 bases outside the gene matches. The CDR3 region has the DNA TGTGCCAGCAGACAAACCGGGACTAGCGGGGGGGGGGACATTCAGTACTTC. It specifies CASRQTGTSGGGDIQYF. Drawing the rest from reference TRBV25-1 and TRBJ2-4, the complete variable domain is EADIYQTPRYLVIGTGKKITLECSQTMGHDKMYWYQQDPGMELHLIHYSYGVNSTEKGDLSSESTVSRIRTEHFPLTLESARPSHTSQYLCASRQTGTSGGGDIQYFGAGTRLSVL.

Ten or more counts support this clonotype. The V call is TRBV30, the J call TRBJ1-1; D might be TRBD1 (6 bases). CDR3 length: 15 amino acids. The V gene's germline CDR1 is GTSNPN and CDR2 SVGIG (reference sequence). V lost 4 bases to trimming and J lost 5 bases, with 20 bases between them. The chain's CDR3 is CAWNVIGQGKTEAFF. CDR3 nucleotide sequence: TGTGCCTGGAACGTCATCGGGCAGGGGAAAACTGAAGCTTTCTTT.

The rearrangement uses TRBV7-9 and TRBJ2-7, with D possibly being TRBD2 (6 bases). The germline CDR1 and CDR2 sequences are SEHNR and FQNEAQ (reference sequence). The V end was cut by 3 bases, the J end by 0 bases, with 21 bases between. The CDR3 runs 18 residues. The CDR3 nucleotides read TGTGCCAGCAGCTTGACCCCTAGCAGTGGCGGGGCCTCCTACGAGCAGTACTTC. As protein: CASSLTPSSGGASYEQYF.

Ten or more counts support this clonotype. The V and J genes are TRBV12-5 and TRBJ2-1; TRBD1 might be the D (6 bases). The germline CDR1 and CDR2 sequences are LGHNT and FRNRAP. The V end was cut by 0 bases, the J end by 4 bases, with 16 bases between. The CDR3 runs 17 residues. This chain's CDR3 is CASGLVSRRQAYNEQFF. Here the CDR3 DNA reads TGTGCTAGTGGTTTGGTAAGCAGGAGACAGGCATACAATGAGCAGTTCTTC. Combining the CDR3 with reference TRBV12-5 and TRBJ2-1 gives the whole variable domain DARVTQTPRHKVTEMGQEVTMRCQPILGHNTVFWYRQTMMQGLELLAYFRNRAPLDDSGMPKDRFSAEMPDATLATLKIQPSEPRDSAVYFCASGLVSRRQAYNEQFFGPGTRLTVL.

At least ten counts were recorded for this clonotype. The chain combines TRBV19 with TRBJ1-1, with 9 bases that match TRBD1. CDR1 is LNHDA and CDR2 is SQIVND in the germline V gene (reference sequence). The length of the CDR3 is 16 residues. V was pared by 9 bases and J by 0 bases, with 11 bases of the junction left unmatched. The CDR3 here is CASRNRGQKVNTEAFF. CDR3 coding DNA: TGTGCCAGCCGCAACAGGGGGCAGAAGGTGAACACTGAAGCTTTCTTT.

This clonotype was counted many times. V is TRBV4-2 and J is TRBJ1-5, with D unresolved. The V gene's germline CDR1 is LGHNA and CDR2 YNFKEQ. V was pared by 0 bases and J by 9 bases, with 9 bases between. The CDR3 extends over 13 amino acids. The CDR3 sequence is CASSQESRRPQHF. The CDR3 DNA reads TGTGCCAGCAGCCAAGAGTCTCGACGGCCCCAGCATTTT.